The 8 T cell receptor beta chains given below trace back to one sample, sequenced in a study of CD8+CD57+ T cells in acquired aplastic anemia. Profiling that covered TCR beta VDJ and CDR3 relied on genomic DNA as its template. Each CDR3 protein is one row after TCRdb ran MiXCR on the reads. This sample carries roughly 64,000 distinct CDR3 sequences, about 54% of them seen once, and the ten largest clones take 2% to 2.5%. Material for sequencing was sorted CD4+, CD8+, or CD8+CD57+ T cells (not recorded which) from PBMCs. The receptors were gathered from a human donor in good health, serving as a control.

The V and J genes are TRBV11-2 and TRBJ2-2, with 9 bases aligning to TRBD1. Germline-derived CDR1 and CDR2 are SGHAT and FQNNGV. There are 16 residues in the CDR3. V lost 4 bases and J lost 6; bases outside the gene matches: 9. The chain's CDR3 is CASSSTLTGGSGELFF. The CDR3 nucleotides are TGTGCCAGCAGCTCGACATTGACAGGGGGGTCCGGGGAGCTGTTTTTT.

This clonotype was picked up many times. The V and J genes are TRBV19 and TRBJ2-1, with D possibly being TRBD1 or TRBD2 (5 bases each). The CDR3 sequence is 13 residues long. In germline, CDR1 is LNHDA, CDR2 SQIVND (reference sequence). V gave up 10 bases and J gave up 7 bases, with 17 bases separating them. This chain's CDR3 is CATKDQGENEQFF. For the CDR3, the DNA is TGTGCCACAAAAGACCAGGGAGAAAATGAGCAGTTCTTC. The complete variable domain, with remaining parts taken from reference TRBV19 and TRBJ2-1, reads DGGITQSPKYLFRKEGQNVTLSCEQNLNHDAMYWYRQDPGQGLRLIYYSQIVNDFQKGDIAEGYSVSREKKESFPLTVTSAQKNPTAFYLCATKDQGENEQFFGPGTRLTVL.

The chain employs TRBV2 and TRBJ2-1; D assignment may be TRBD1 or TRBD2 (6 bases each). V lost 3 bases and J lost 6, with 15 bases in between. CDR1 and CDR2 (germline): SNHLY, FYNNEI. CDR3 length: 15 residues. The CDR3, as DNA: TGTGCCAGCAGTGATTTCGGGGGCGTAGGCAATGAGCAGTTCTTC. It is translated as CASSDFGGVGNEQFF.

This clonotype has ten or more counts. The chain is built from TRBV11-1 and TRBJ2-7; D remains ambiguous. Germline CDR1 and CDR2: SGHAT and FQDESV (reference sequence). The V end was cut by 1 base, the J end by 2 bases, with 9 bases between. The CDR3 extends over 14 amino acids. The CDR3 DNA follows: TGTGCCAGCAGCTTAGTGGCCAGGACCTACGAGCAGTACTTC. Its translation is CASSLVARTYEQYF. The variable domain in full, with the rest retrieved from reference TRBV11-1 and TRBJ2-7, is EAEVAQSPRYKITEKSQAVAFWCDPISGHATLYWYRQILGQGPELLVQFQDESVVDDSQLPKDRFSAERLKGVDSTLKIQPAELGDSAMYLCASSLVARTYEQYFGPGTRLTVT.

By share, this clonotype ranks as medium-sized. CDR3 amino acids: CATSDRGQGAVETQYF. The CDR3 DNA is TGTGCCACCAGTGACCGAGGACAGGGGGCAGTTGAGACCCAGTACTTC. The rearrangement uses TRBV24-1 and TRBJ2-5, with 11 positions matching TRBD1. The germline V gene has CDR1 KGHDR and CDR2 SFDVKD. V dropped 4 bases and J dropped 5; count of bases not matched to a gene: 8. The CDR3 extends over 16 amino acids.

This clonotype was seen repeatedly, ten times or more. V and J are TRBV20-1 and TRBJ1-2; 9 nucleotides line up with TRBD1. This CDR3 region has 16 residues. Germline V gene sequence: CDR1 DFQATT, CDR2 SNEGSKA (reference sequence). J gave up 4 bases and V 0 bases, and 9 bases lay outside the gene matches. CDR3 DNA sequence: TGCAGTGCTAGAGATAAGTCAGGACAGGGGACCTATGGCTACACCTTC. It encodes CSARDKSGQGTYGYTF.

Remarks on this clonotype: Given the absence of the conserved phenylalanine or tryptophan at the CDR3 end, a read error is likely. The chain combines TRBV5-6 with TRBJ2-7, with 8 bases matching TRBD2. The germline V gene has CDR1 SGHDT and CDR2 YYEEEE. V lost 3 bases to trimming and J lost 2 bases; unmatched junction nucleotides: 10. This CDR3 has 16 residues. CDR3 coding DNA: TGTGCCAGCAGCTCGGCCGGGACTAGTGAAACCTACGAGCAGTACCTC. Translated, it gives CASSSAGTSETYEQYL.

At least ten counts were recorded for this clonotype. The rearrangement links TRBV20-1 to TRBJ1-1, with D unclear. V was clipped by 0 bases and J by 2 bases, with 4 bases between them. The CDR3 consists of 12 residues. CDR1 and CDR2 (germline): DFQATT, SNEGSKA (reference sequence). The CDR3 nucleotides are TGCAGTGCTAGAGATCCTAACACTGAAGCTTTCTTT. This codes for CSARDPNTEAFF.